This TCR beta chain stems from a study of cytomegalovirus exposure and HLA in healthy donors. Study information: Of all 400 or so donors who were genotyped, 75% to 90% belonged to the Caucasian-associated ancestry cluster.

PCR primers comprised 60 Vbeta and 13 Jbeta primers. Data came from immunoSEQ multiplex PCR; TCRdb stores just in-frame clones and leaves some out. This sample's clone table lists 55,000 to 65,000 clones. Sequenced input: PBMCs. The receptor's source is a woman aged 18-29 years in good health and CMV-seronegative.

CDR3 nucleotide sequence: TGTGCCAGCAGCGTAGGGGCGGGGGGGCTTCAGGAGACCCAGTACTTC. Translating it yields CASSVGAGGLQETQYF. The chain recombines TRBV9 with TRBJ2-5; 9 bases are shared with TRBD2. The germline V gene encodes CDR1 SGDLS and CDR2 YYNGEE. The CDR3 runs 16 residues. V lost 0 bases and J lost 5; bases outside the gene matches: 8.